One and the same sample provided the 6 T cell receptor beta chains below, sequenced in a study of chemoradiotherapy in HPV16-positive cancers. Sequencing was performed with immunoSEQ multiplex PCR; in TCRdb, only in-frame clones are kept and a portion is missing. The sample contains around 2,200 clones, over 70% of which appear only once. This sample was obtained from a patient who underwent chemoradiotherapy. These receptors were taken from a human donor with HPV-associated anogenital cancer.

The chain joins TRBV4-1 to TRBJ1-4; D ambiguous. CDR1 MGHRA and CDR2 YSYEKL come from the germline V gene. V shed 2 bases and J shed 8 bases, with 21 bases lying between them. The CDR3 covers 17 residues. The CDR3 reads CASSQNLFGFVGEKLFF. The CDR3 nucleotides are TGCGCCAGCAGCCAAAACCTTTTCGGTTTTGTTGGAGAAAAACTGTTTTTT.

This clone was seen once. The CDR3: CASSSASVRGSYNSPLHF. The CDR3 bases are TGTGCCAGCAGCTCTGCTAGTGTCAGGGGATCCTATAATTCACCCCTCCACTTT. This chain links TRBV5-6 with TRBJ1-6, with D tentatively TRBD1 (6 bases). V lost 3 bases, J lost 1 base, and 17 bases lay in between. The length of the CDR3 is 18 residues. The germline V gene encodes CDR1 SGHDT and CDR2 YYEEEE.

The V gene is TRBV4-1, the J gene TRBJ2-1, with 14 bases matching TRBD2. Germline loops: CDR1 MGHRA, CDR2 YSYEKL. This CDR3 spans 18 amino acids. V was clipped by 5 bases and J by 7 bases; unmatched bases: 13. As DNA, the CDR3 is TGCGCCAGCAGCGGCGGGGGACTAGCGGGGGCTCTCGGGAATGAGCAGTTCTTC. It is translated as CASSGGGLAGALGNEQFF.

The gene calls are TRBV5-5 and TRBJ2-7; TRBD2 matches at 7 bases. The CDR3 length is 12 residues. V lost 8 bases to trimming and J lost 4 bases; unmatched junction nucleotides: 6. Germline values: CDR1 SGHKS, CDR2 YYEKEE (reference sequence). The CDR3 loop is CASSSAGYEQYF. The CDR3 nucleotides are TGTGCCAGTAGTTCAGCGGGGTACGAGCAGTACTTC.

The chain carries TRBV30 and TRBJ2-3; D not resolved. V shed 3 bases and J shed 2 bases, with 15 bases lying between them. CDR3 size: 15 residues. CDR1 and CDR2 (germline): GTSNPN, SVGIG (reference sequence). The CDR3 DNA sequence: TGTGCCTGGAGGGTATGGGGAAGGAACACAGATACGCAGTATTTT. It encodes CAWRVWGRNTDTQYF. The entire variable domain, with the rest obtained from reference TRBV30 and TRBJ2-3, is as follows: SQTIHQWPATLVQPVGSPLSLECTVEGTSNPNLYWYRQAAGRGLQLLFYSVGIGQISSEVPQNLSASRPQDRQFILSSKKLLLSDSGFYLCAWRVWGRNTDTQYFGPGTRLTVL.

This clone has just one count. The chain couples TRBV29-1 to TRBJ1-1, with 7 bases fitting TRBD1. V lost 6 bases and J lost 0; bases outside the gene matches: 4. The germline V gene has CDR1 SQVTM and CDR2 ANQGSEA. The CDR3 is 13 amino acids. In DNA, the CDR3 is TGCAGCGTGCACAGGGGTGTGAACACTGAAGCTTTCTTT. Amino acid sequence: CSVHRGVNTEAFF. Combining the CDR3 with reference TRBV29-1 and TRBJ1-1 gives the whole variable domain SAVISQKPSRDICQRGTSLTIQCQVDSQVTMMFWYRQQPGQSLTLIATANQGSEATYESGFVIDKFPISRPNLTFSTLTVSNMSPEDSSIYLCSVHRGVNTEAFFGQGTRLTVV.